The 15 T cell receptor beta chains given below trace back to one sample, sequenced in a study of regulatory T cells in long-lasting Graves disease. Noted time point: newly diagnosed GD, antithyroid drugs for less than 3 months. The authors made the TCR library using RNA they extracted from PBMCs. Assembly of TCR beta libraries relied on iRepertoire HTBI primers together with Arm-PCR of CDR3 regions. TCRdb itself ran the multiplex PCR reads through MiXCR, one entry per CDR3 protein. The sample holds 550,000 to 600,000 distinct CDR3 sequences, about 15% seen once. The data also belong to a second study, concerning T cells in Graves' hyperthyroidism and ophthalmopathy.

The sample in question was peripheral blood mononuclear cells (PBMCs), obtained at new diagnosis, from a patient treated with antithyroid drugs. These receptors were taken from a man aged 18 to 30 with Graves disease.

The chain couples TRBV20-1 to TRBJ1-2; D is possibly TRBD1 (6 bases). The CDR3 runs 13 residues. Germline CDR1 and CDR2: DFQATT and SNEGSKA (reference sequence). V was clipped by 0 bases and J by 6 bases, with 11 bases between them. In DNA, the CDR3 is TGCAGTGCTAGAGAACAGGGTTTGGATGGCTACACCTTC. Protein product: CSAREQGLDGYTF.

The genes are TRBV5-1 and TRBJ1-3; 7 nucleotides line up with TRBD1. Looked up from germline, CDR1 is SGHRS and CDR2 is YFSETQ. The CDR3 has 17 residues. V shed 3 bases, J shed 2 bases, and the junction held 11 bases outside the gene matches. The CDR3 sequence is CASSSPPGQRTGNTIYF. CDR3 sequence (DNA): TGCGCCAGCAGCTCACCTCCGGGACAGCGGACTGGAAACACCATATATTTT.

This clonotype turned up a few times. V and J are TRBV9 and TRBJ1-2, with D tentatively TRBD1 (5 bases). Trimming pared 0 bases from V and 4 bases from J, leaving 13 bases between. Germline V gives CDR1 SGDLS, CDR2 YYNGEE. The CDR3 is 15 residues long. The CDR3, as DNA: TGTGCCAGCAGCGTAGATGGGGAGACAGTCTATGGCTACACCTTC. Translating it yields CASSVDGETVYGYTF.

Turning to this clonotype: A single base is all that separates this from a far larger clone, so a read error is likely. The chain is built from TRBV11-1 and TRBJ1-1; 8 bases map to TRBD1. The CDR3 loop spans 15 amino acids. After removal of 2 bases from V and 6 bases from J, the junction contained 8 bases not matched to a gene. CDR1 is SGHAT, CDR2 FQDESV, per germline (reference sequence). CDR3 loop: CASSLQGARIPEAFF. CDR3 sequence (DNA): TGTGCCAGCAGCTTACAGGGGGCGCGTATCCCTGAAGCTTTCTTT.

In its sample, this clonotype was seen a few times. The final CDR3 position lacks the conserved phenylalanine or tryptophan, pointing to a likely read error. V gene TRBV7-8 combines with J gene TRBJ2-7, with TRBD2 as a possible D gene (5 bases). This CDR3 is built from 13 residues. The ends were cut back, 3 bases at V and 2 bases at J, with 8 bases in the middle. CDR1 SGHVS and CDR2 FQNEAQ come from the germline V gene. The CDR3 DNA reads as TGTGCCAGCAGCTTCGGAGGCACCTACGAGCAGTACCTC. It is translated as CASSFGGTYEQYL.

This chain links TRBV19 with TRBJ2-3, with D possibly TRBD2 on 7 matching bases. The CDR3 runs to 15 residues. V was pared by 2 bases and J by 4 bases, with 13 bases between. CDR1 is LNHDA and CDR2 is SQIVND in the germline V gene (reference sequence). The CDR3 spells CASSILGEGADTQYF. For the CDR3, the DNA is TGTGCCAGTAGTATACTCGGGGAGGGGGCAGATACGCAGTATTTT.

The chain combines TRBV5-1 with TRBJ1-2, with 7 positions matching TRBD1. This CDR3 spans 15 amino acids. Trimming cost V 4 bases and J 4 bases; bases outside gene matches: 10. CDR1 and CDR2 (germline): SGHRS, YFSETQ. The CDR3 here is CASSPDGGTVYGYTF. CDR3 in DNA: TGCGCCAGCAGCCCTGATGGGGGGACAGTCTATGGCTACACCTTC.

The J gene is TRBJ2-7, the V gene TRBV6-2 or TRBV6-3; weak D call: TRBD1 (5 bases). The V and J ends lost 5 bases and 12 bases respectively, with 14 bases between them. The germline gives CDR1 MNHEY, CDR2 SVGEGT. CDR3 length equals 11 residues. The CDR3 DNA reads as TGTGCCAGCAGTGAACTTAGAAGGGGGTACTTC. It is translated as CASSELRRGYF.

The CDR3 region has the DNA TGTGCCAGCAGTTTGGGGGGGGGGGGTGAGCAGTTCTTC. It is translated as CASSLGGGGEQFF. This sequence joins TRBV27 and TRBJ2-1, with 7 nucleotides matching TRBD2. The germline gives CDR1 MNHEY, CDR2 SMNVEV (reference sequence). V lost 3 bases to trimming and J lost 9 bases; unmatched junction nucleotides: 5. The CDR3 loop spans 13 amino acids.

As concerns this clonotype: The CDR3 ends on some other residue instead of the conserved phenylalanine or tryptophan, so this is likely a read error. The DNA is omitted, as the CDR3 cannot be located on it reliably, and the CDR3 follows TCRdb's listing. J is TRBJ1-1 and V is TRBV6-4; the table's D gene call, TRBD1, was not cross checked with the DNA. The CDR3 numbers 9 amino acids, ends counted. The V gene's germline CDR1 is MRHNA and CDR2 SNTAGT. The CDR3 reads CASSLQGVL.

This clonotype was counted only a few times. Given a much more abundant clone one base away, this may be a read error. In this CDR3 the conserved last residue, phenylalanine or tryptophan, is missing, so a read error is likely. The chain's CDR3 is CASSLIPNNEQYS. DNA of the CDR3: TGTGCCAGCAGTTTGATCCCTAACAACGAGCAGTACTCC. V is TRBV12-3 or TRBV12-4 and J is TRBJ2-7; D not certain. Trimming cost V 3 bases and J 5 bases, with 11 bases left between them. The CDR3 is 13 residues long.

This clonotype was observed a handful of times. This chain joins TRBV6-5 and TRBJ2-3; TRBD2 matches at 12 bases. Germline CDR1 and CDR2: MNHEY and SVGAGI. Losses at the gene ends were 2 bases for V and 6 bases for J; bases not matched to a gene: 9. The CDR3 has 17 residues. DNA for the CDR3: TGTGCCAGCAGTTACGGCCTAGCGGGAGGGACGATGGATACGCAGTATTTT. Translated: CASSYGLAGGTMDTQYF.

The chain carries TRBV6-1 and TRBJ1-1, with a tentative D call TRBD1 (6 bases). Germline CDR1 is MNHNS and CDR2 is SASEGT. CDR3 length: 16 residues. The germline V and J ends were trimmed by 6 bases and 1 base, with 18 bases remaining between them. Written as DNA, the CDR3 is TGTGCCAGCAGCCCCGGCCCGACAGGAGAGAACACTGAAGCTTTCTTT. Translated: CASSPGPTGENTEAFF.

The chain carries TRBV11-2 and TRBJ2-4, with a weak D call TRBD2 (6 bases). The CDR3 consists of 19 residues. The V end lost 5 bases, the J end lost 0 bases, and 23 bases lay between the germline ends. The germline CDR1 and CDR2 sequences are SGHAT and FQNNGV. CDR3 DNA: TGTGCCAGCAGCGGAAAGGGAACGGCTAGCGATTTAGCCAAAAACATTCAGTACTTC. Translated: CASSGKGTASDLAKNIQYF.

The genes are TRBV7-9 and TRBJ1-4; D gene unclear. The germline V and J ends were trimmed by 7 bases and 0 bases, with 12 bases remaining between them. The CDR3 loop spans 15 amino acids. Germline-derived CDR1 and CDR2 are SEHNR and FQNEAQ (reference sequence). The CDR3 sequence: CASTPQDSTNEKLFF. The CDR3 coding sequence is TGTGCCAGCACCCCACAAGATTCAACTAATGAAAAACTGTTTTTT.